This T cell receptor beta chain is drawn from a study of T cells in Graves' hyperthyroidism and ophthalmopathy. General study points: Most clonotypes expanded in thyroid above 0.001 were likewise present in blood.

This clonotype was observed at least ten times. The antigen is unknown. Amplified TCR beta CDR3 regions derived from RNA transcripts. A first-round RT-PCR of the TCR CDR3 used the HTBI primer set. TCRdb redid the calling of the multiplex PCR reads with MiXCR, one entry per CDR3 protein. The sample holds about 720,000 distinct CDR3 sequences, roughly 20% seen once. The sequence was obtained from a woman aged 50 to 60 with Graves' hyperthyroidism that later progressed to Graves' ophthalmopathy. The sample comprised blood.

The CDR3 DNA sequence: TGTGCCAGTTCACAGGGAAACAATGAGCAGTTCTTC. It translates to CASSQGNNEQFF. The rearrangement joins TRBV7-9 to TRBJ2-1; possible D gene TRBD1, 6 bases. This CDR3 contains 12 residues. Germline V CDR1 and CDR2: SEHNR, FQNEAQ (reference sequence). V lost 9 bases and J lost 5, with 11 bases in between.